The entry below gives a single T cell receptor (beta chain) sequence along with its context. Using a J-beta primer mix together with a sample-barcoded 5' primer, a second PCR was run for roughly 6 to 11 cycles. In TCRdb, the 5' RACE reads were re-called with MiXCR into one record per CDR3 protein. The table includes 780,000 or so distinct CDR3 sequences, roughly 53% detected once. These data belong to a study of blood T cells in healthy people across ages. Overall study context: Using template switching, researchers captured about one barcoded beta molecule for each two T cells.

CDR3 length: 14 amino acids. J was trimmed by 7 bases and V by 3 bases; bases with no gene match: 5. Per germline, CDR1 MNHEY and CDR2 SMNVEV (reference sequence). The chain combines TRBV27 with TRBJ2-1; TRBD2 aligns across 8 bases. The clonotype originates from a man aged 80 or over in good health. Sequences were obtained from blood. The CDR3 nucleotides read TGTGCCAGCAGTTTTGGCGGGAGGAGGAATGAGCAGTTCTTC. The encoded protein is CASSFGGRRNEQFF.